This T cell receptor (beta chain) originates from a study of regulatory T cells in long-lasting Graves disease. This clonotype was observed many times. Its antigen is not identified. TCR beta libraries were built with iRepertoire HTBI primers and Arm-PCR of CDR3 regions. TCRdb ran MiXCR on the multiplex PCR reads and lists one entry per CDR3 protein. This repertoire shows approximately 230,000 distinct CDR3 sequences, about 17% found once; its top ten account for around 20%. Whole-study results and caveats: Preferential use of TRBV28, TRBJ1-2 and TRBJ2-5 was seen in persistent disease. Persistent Graves' cases showed lower TCR diversity than newly diagnosed cases. Shared public clonotypes totalled 2,500 to 3,500 in persistent patients, compared with 966 in new patients.

Losses at the gene ends were 5 bases for V and 5 bases for J; bases not matched to a gene: 14. CDR1 is LNHDA and CDR2 is SQIVND in the germline V gene (reference sequence). This CDR3 is built from 17 residues. Noted time point: newly diagnosed GD, antithyroid drugs for less than 3 months. PBMC-derived RNA was used for the TCR library. The patients were enrolled through endocrinology in Xi'an, China. The receptor was derived from a female donor with Graves disease. Material: peripheral blood mononuclear cells (PBMCs), obtained at new diagnosis, from a patient treated with antithyroid drugs. The chain carries TRBV19 and TRBJ2-3; the match to TRBD2 covers 9 bases. The CDR3 DNA is TGTGCCAGTAGTTCCGGGACCTTTAGCGGGAGCGGAGATACGCAGTATTTT. The encoded protein is CASSSGTFSGSGDTQYF.